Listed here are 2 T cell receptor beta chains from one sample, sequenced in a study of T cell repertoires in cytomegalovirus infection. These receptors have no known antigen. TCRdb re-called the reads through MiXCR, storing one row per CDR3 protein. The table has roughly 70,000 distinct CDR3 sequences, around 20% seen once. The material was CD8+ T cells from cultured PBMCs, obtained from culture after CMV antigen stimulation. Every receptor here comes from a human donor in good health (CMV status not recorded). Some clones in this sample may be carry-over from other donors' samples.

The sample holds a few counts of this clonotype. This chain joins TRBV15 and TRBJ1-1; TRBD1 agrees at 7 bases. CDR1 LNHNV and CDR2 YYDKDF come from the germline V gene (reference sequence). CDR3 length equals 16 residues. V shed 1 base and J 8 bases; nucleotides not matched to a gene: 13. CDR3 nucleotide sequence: TGTGCCACCAGCAGAGGAAGGACAGGAGTTGAAAGGGAAGCTTTCTTT. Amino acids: CATSRGRTGVEREAFF.

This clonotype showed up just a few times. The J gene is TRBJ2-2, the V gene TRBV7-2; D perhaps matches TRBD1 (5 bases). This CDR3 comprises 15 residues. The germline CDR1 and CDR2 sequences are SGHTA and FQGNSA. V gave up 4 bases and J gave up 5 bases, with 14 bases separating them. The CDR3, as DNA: TGTGCCAGCAGCTACCTTAAGGGGTTAACCGGGGAGCTGTTTTTT. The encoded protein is CASSYLKGLTGELFF.